The entry below gives a single T cell receptor beta chain sequence along with its context. The antigen remains unidentified. The sample comes from a study of OX40 agonist ivuxolimab in advanced cancers. Study findings and constraints: At 0.1 to 3.0 mg/kg, CD4+ and CD8+ blood T cells expanded clonally by week 6.

This CDR3 comprises 14 residues. The V segment lost 5 bases and the J segment 3 bases; nucleotides outside the gene matches: 3. Per germline, CDR1 SNHLY and CDR2 FYNNEI. This table comes from immunoSEQ multiplex PCR, and its TCRdb copy is limited to in-frame clones, with some not included. The sample holds about 50,000 clones, roughly 80% seen once. The chain has TRBV2 and TRBJ2-7, with 11 bases aligning to TRBD2. This receptor was taken from an adult with an advanced solid tumor such as melanoma, head and neck, liver or kidney cancer. This sample comprised CD4+ or CD8+ T cells sorted from blood, obtained in a trial of the OX40 agonist ivuxolimab. CDR3 in DNA: TGTGCCAGCAGTACTAGCGGGAGTGTCTACGAGCAGTACTTC. It is translated as CASSTSGSVYEQYF.